This TCR beta chain was recorded in a study of blood T cell repertoires in COVID-19. Study-level information: Specimens from acute and convalescent COVID-19 originated in the United States, Italy and Spain. The analysed material was cDNA or gDNA that came from T cells, B-cell-depleted T cells, or PBMCs.

Methods used by the authors: Counts of nucleated cells, estimated from reference gene primer amplification, were obtained. Generated by immunoSEQ multiplex PCR, the TCRdb table keeps only in-frame clones and is missing some. V and J calls and clone size come straight from that table; D and trimming were deduced from the DNA. The sample has some 490,000 clones; approximately 83% are singletons. V shed 5 bases, J shed 7 bases, and the junction held 3 bases outside the gene matches. CDR1 is SGHTA, CDR2 FQGTGA, per germline. The CDR3 covers 14 residues. This sequence was found in a human donor in a cohort sampled during active COVID-19. The material sequenced was peripheral blood. This rearrangement joins TRBV7-3 to TRBJ2-7, with 15 bases that match TRBD2. The DNA of the CDR3 is TGTGCCAGCAGCCCAGGGACTAGCGGGAGGGAGCAGTACTTC. Amino acids: CASSPGTSGREQYF.